These T cell receptor beta chains were read from a single sample in a study of T cells in Graves' hyperthyroidism and ophthalmopathy. TCRdb analysed the multiplex PCR reads with MiXCR anew, one entry per CDR3 protein. The table has nearly 750,000 distinct CDR3 sequences, over 35% seen once. Material for sequencing was blood. The receptors derive from a woman in her thirties or forties with Graves' hyperthyroidism. Both conserved end residues are part of each CDR3. A D gene is named only where the DNA matches it firmly. A row's size may be missing; if present it is once, few, many or a size class.

>TRBV7-8|few|TRBJ1-5|TRBD1
CASSLGDRYEEPQHF
TGTGCCAGCAGCTTAGGGGACAGGTACGAGGAACCCCAGCATTTT
>TRBV29-1|few|TRBJ2-7|-
CSDRVSYEQYF
TGCAGCGACAGGGTCTCCTACGAGCAGTACTTC
>TRBV19|few|TRBJ1-1|-
CASSLPGTISEAFF
TGTGCCAGTAGCCTACCCGGGACCATATCTGAAGCTTTCTTT
>TRBV10-3|many|TRBJ1-5|-
CAISDRGQGQPQHF
TGTGCCATCAGTGACAGGGGTCAGGGTCAGCCCCAGCATTTT
>TRBV29-1|many|TRBJ2-2|TRBD1
CSVETRTGGIGELFF
TGCAGCGTTGAGACGCGGACAGGGGGCATCGGGGAGCTGTTTTTT
>TRBV6-5|few|TRBJ1-3|-
CASRFASGNTIYF
TGTGCCAGCCGATTCGCGTCTGGAAACACCATATATTTT
>TRBV18|-|TRBJ2-5|-
CASTTVGFPGTQYF
TGTGCCAGCACCACCGTCGGGTTTCCCGGGACCCAGTACTTC
>TRBV7-9|many|TRBJ2-5|TRBD2
CASSWEGLGETQYF
TGTGCCAGCAGCTGGGAGGGGCTGGGGGAGACCCAGTACTTC
>TRBV7-2|-|TRBJ1-2|-
CASSLPSRDGGYTF
TGTGCCAGCAGCTTACCAAGCAGGGACGGGGGCTACACCTTC
>TRBV20-1|few|TRBJ1-3|TRBD1
CSARGQGSGNTIYF
TGCAGTGCTAGAGGACAGGGATCAGGAAACACCATATATTTT
>TRBV10-1|-|TRBJ2-5|-
CASSESWGTETQYF
TGCGCCAGCAGTGAGTCTTGGGGAACAGAGACCCAGTACTTC
>TRBV24-1|-|TRBJ2-3|-
CATIGQYTDTQYF
TGTGCCACCATTGGACAGTACACAGATACGCAGTATTTT
>TRBV7-2|many|TRBJ1-6|TRBD1
CASSLQGASNSPLHF
TGTGCCAGCAGCTTACAGGGGGCGAGTAATTCACCCCTCCACTTT
>TRBV7-3|many|TRBJ2-5|-
CASSLGNRETQYF
TGTGCCAGCAGCTTGGGCAATAGGGAGACCCAGTACTTC
>TRBV7-2|few|TRBJ1-2|TRBD1
CASSVQVQGGYTF
TGTGCCAGCAGCGTTCAAGTACAGGGGGGCTACACCTTC
>TRBV5-1|-|TRBJ2-7|-
CASSFDPYEQYF
TGCGCCAGCAGCTTTGACCCCTACGAGCAGTACTTC
>TRBV19|many|TRBJ1-5|TRBD1
CAASLQGSNQPQHF
TGTGCCGCCTCATTACAGGGGAGCAATCAGCCCCAGCATTTT
>TRBV5-4|few|TRBJ2-4|-
CASSLGRENIQYF
TGTGCCAGCAGCTTGGGACGGGAAAACATTCAGTACTTC
>TRBV6-5|-|TRBJ1-2|-
CASSYGGQSYGYTF
TGTGCCAGCAGTTACGGGGGTCAAAGCTATGGCTACACCTTC
>TRBV3-1|few|TRBJ2-7|-
CASSQINEQYF
TGTGCCAGCAGCCAGATTAACGAGCAGTACTTC
>TRBV7-3|-|TRBJ2-2|TRBD2
CASAQGLAGSGELFF
TGTGCCAGCGCCCAAGGACTAGCGGGATCCGGGGAGCTGTTTTTT
>TRBV20-1|once|TRBJ2-5|TRBD2
CSARDQAGGPEQF
TGCAGTGCTAGAGATCAAGCGGGGGGGCCCGAGCAGTTC
>TRBV7-9|-|TRBJ2-2|TRBD1
CASGQGAALTGELFF
TGTGCCAGCGGACAGGGGGCCGCTTTAACCGGGGAGCTGTTTTTT
>TRBV7-9|-|TRBJ2-3|-
CASSFGMGTQYF
TGTGCCAGCAGCTTCGGGATGGGTACGCAGTATTTT
>TRBV25-1|-|TRBJ1-3|-
CASSFYLFRNPSGNTIYF
TGTGCCAGCAGTTTCTACCTTTTCAGGAATCCCTCTGGAAACACCATATATTTT
>TRBV29-1|once|TRBJ2-7|-
CSSPGYEQYF
TGCAGCTCACCAGGCTACGAGCAGTACTTC
>TRBV11-2|many|TRBJ2-7|-
CASSLGPGLSYEQYF
TGTGCCAGCAGCTTAGGACCAGGGTTGAGCTACGAGCAGTACTTC
>TRBV3-1|-|TRBJ1-2|-
CASSREFYYGYTF
TGTGCCAGCAGTCGGGAATTTTACTATGGCTACACCTTC
>TRBV2|once|TRBJ2-3|-
CASNRPGRYSTDTQYF
TGTGCCAGCAACCGTCCGGGACGCTATAGCACAGATACGCAGTATTTT
>TRBV6-2/TRBV6-3|few|TRBJ1-5|-
CASKSGAGQGQPQHF
TGTGCCAGCAAGAGCGGGGCGGGGCAGGGACAGCCCCAGCATTTT
>TRBV6-6|-|TRBJ1-1|TRBD1
CASSRDRGVPEAFF
TGTGCCAGCAGTAGAGACAGGGGCGTTCCTGAAGCTTTCTTT
>TRBV4-3|many|TRBJ1-3|-
CASSQEEGNTIYF
TGCGCCAGCAGCCAAGAGGAGGGAAACACCATATATTTT
>TRBV7-8|few|TRBJ2-7|-
CASSHKIPGESEYEQYF
TGTGCCAGCAGCCATAAGATCCCAGGGGAATCTGAGTACGAGCAGTACTTC
>TRBV10-3|-|TRBJ2-2|TRBD2
CAISDPGLAGVSGELFF
TGTGCCATCAGTGACCCGGGACTAGCGGGGGTTTCCGGGGAGCTGTTTTTT
>TRBV7-8|many|TRBJ1-1|TRBD1
CASSLGDRGLNTEAFF
TGTGCCAGCAGCTTGGGGGACAGGGGGCTGAACACTGAAGCTTTCTTT
>TRBV2|-|TRBJ1-1|-
CASSTAGVGTEAFF
TGTGCCAGCTCAACAGCAGGGGTGGGCACTGAAGCTTTCTTT
>TRBV6-2/TRBV6-3|few|TRBJ1-2|-
CASSYWRDYGYTF
TGTGCCAGCAGTTACTGGAGGGACTATGGCTACACCTTC
>TRBV9|many|TRBJ1-2|-
CASSETDYTF
TGTGCCAGCAGCGAAACCGACTACACCTTC
>TRBV4-3|few|TRBJ2-7|-
CASSRTELSYEQYF
TGCGCCAGCAGCCGGACAGAGCTTTCCTACGAGCAGTACTTC
>TRBV20-1|-|TRBJ1-5|TRBD1
CSVRRPTGGNVINQPQHF
TGCAGTGTTAGAAGACCCACAGGGGGCAATGTTATCAATCAGCCCCAGCATTTT
>TRBV7-2|many|TRBJ1-2|-
CASSFRAEGYTF
TGTGCCAGCAGCTTCAGGGCCGAGGGCTACACCTTC
>TRBV12-5|-|TRBJ2-5|TRBD1
CASGLSRTGLYQETQYF
TGTGCTAGTGGTTTGTCCAGGACAGGGCTGTACCAAGAGACCCAGTACTTC
>TRBV7-9|many|TRBJ2-7|-
CASSLTPGGEHQQYF
TGTGCCAGCAGCTTAACGCCGGGGGGCGAACATCAGCAGTACTTC
>TRBV5-1|many|TRBJ1-1|TRBD1
CASSVGQGTLYDEAFF
TGCGCCAGCAGCGTCGGACAGGGTACACTGTACGATGAAGCTTTCTTT
>TRBV20-1|-|TRBJ2-3|-
CSAKAGLPTDTQYF
TGCAGTGCTAAAGCCGGGCTTCCCACAGATACGCAGTATTTT
>TRBV30|-|TRBJ2-2|-
CAWSLSPGELFF
TGTGCCTGGAGTCTAAGTCCCGGGGAGCTGTTTTTT
>TRBV7-8|-|TRBJ2-7|-
CASSSLGPTGEQYF
TGTGCCAGCAGCTCGCTCGGACCCACCGGGGAGCAGTACTTC
>TRBV5-6|many|TRBJ1-1|-
CASSLVDLEAFF
TGTGCCAGCAGCTTGGTCGATCTCGAAGCTTTCTTT
>TRBV7-2|many|TRBJ1-2|-
CASSLETGNYGYTF
TGTGCCAGCAGCTTAGAAACAGGGAACTATGGCTACACCTTC
>TRBV6-5|few|TRBJ1-5|-
CASSYREDQPQHF
TGTGCCAGCAGCTACAGGGAAGATCAGCCCCAGCATTTT
>TRBV25-1|-|TRBJ2-7|-
CASSELKASYEQYF
TGTGCCAGCAGTGAATTGAAGGCTTCCTACGAGCAGTACTTC
>TRBV7-2|many|TRBJ2-7|-
CASSLVPAGQTYEQYF
TGTGCCAGCAGCTTAGTCCCAGCGGGACAGACCTACGAGCAGTACTTC
>TRBV5-1|many|TRBJ1-1|-
CASSWRDLNTEAFF
TGCGCCAGCAGCTGGAGAGATTTGAACACTGAAGCTTTCTTT
>TRBV6-6|many|TRBJ2-5|TRBD1
CASSYRWDRQETQYF
TGTGCCAGCAGTTACCGCTGGGACAGACAAGAGACCCAGTACTTC
>TRBV12-3/TRBV12-4|-|TRBJ1-6|-
CASSFGVENSPLHF
TGTGCCAGCAGTTTCGGTGTCGAAAATTCACCCCTCCACTTT
>TRBV6-5|-|TRBJ1-2|TRBD1
CASSYGQGIGGYTF
TGTGCCAGCAGTTACGGACAGGGAATCGGCGGCTACACCTTC
>TRBV6-6|few|TRBJ1-3|-
CASRSDLFSGNTIYF
TGTGCCAGCAGATCGGATTTGTTCTCTGGAAACACCATATATTTT
>TRBV7-9|many|TRBJ2-7|TRBD1
CASSYGTGDYEQYF
TGTGCCAGCAGCTATGGGACAGGGGACTACGAGCAGTACTTC
>TRBV7-9|many|TRBJ1-1|TRBD1
CASSFLDRVGENTEAFF
TGTGCCAGCAGCTTCCTGGACAGGGTAGGCGAGAACACTGAAGCTTTCTTT